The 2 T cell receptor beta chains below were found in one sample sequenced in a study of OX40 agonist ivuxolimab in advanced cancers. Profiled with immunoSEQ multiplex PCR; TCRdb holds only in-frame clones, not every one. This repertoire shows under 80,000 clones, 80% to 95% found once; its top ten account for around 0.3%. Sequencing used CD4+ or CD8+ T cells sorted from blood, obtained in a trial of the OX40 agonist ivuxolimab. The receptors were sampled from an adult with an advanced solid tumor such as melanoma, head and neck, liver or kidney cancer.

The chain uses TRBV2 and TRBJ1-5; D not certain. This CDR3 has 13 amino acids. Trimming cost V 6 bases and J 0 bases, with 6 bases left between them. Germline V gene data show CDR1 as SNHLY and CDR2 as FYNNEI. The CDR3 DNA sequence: TGTGCCAGCAGGGATTATAGCAATCAGCCCCAGCATTTT. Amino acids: CASRDYSNQPQHF.

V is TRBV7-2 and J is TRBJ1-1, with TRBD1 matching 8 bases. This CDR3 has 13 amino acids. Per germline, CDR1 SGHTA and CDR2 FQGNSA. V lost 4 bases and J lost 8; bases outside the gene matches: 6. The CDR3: CASSYGQGGEAFF. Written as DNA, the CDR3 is TGTGCCAGCAGCTACGGACAGGGAGGGGAAGCTTTCTTT.